This T cell receptor beta chain was captured in a study of OX40 agonist ivuxolimab in advanced cancers. Study information: Ivuxolimab is an agonistic anti-OX40 (CD134) antibody, and patients were treated with it. People in dose escalation had one of these cancers: hepatocellular carcinoma, melanoma, renal cell or head and neck cancer.

Sequenced by immunoSEQ multiplex PCR; TCRdb stores in-frame clones only, minus some. The sample lists some 94,000 clones, 92% seen once, with less than 3.5% in the top ten. Systemic immunosuppression or autoimmune disease history was grounds to exclude patients. With respect to this clone: Its antigen remains unidentified.

The CDR3 totals 15 residues. Germline V CDR1 and CDR2: MDHEN, SYDVKM. Trimming removed 2 bases at V and 3 bases at J, with 10 bases between. Study outcomes and limitations: Expanded clones belonging to CD8+ T cells outnumbered, on average, those of CD4+.

This clonotype was sampled from an adult with an advanced solid tumor such as melanoma, head and neck, liver or kidney cancer. The V gene is TRBV28, the J gene TRBJ1-4; no clear D. Here the sequenced sample was CD4+ or CD8+ T cells sorted from blood, taken in a trial of the OX40 agonist ivuxolimab. The CDR3 is CASSLPYEANEKLFF. In DNA, the CDR3 is TGTGCCAGCAGTTTACCCTACGAGGCTAATGAAAAACTGTTTTTT.